The T cell receptor beta chain under discussion was sequenced for a study of T cell repertoires in cytomegalovirus infection. On the study more broadly: Both a matching HLA type and CMV infection were indicated by public TCR beta signatures. Regarding the study as a whole: It was HLA-C-restricted CMV-specific TCR beta clonotypes that dominated the response ex vivo.

With V trimmed by 0 bases and J by 4 bases, 10 bases remained unmatched. Germline V lookup: CDR1 DFQATT, CDR2 SNEGSKA (reference sequence). The CDR3 is made up of 16 amino acids. TCRdb independently ran MiXCR on the reads; one entry per CDR3 protein. In the table there are approximately 240,000 distinct CDR3 sequences, more than 9% of which are singletons. A remark on this clonotype: Its specificity is not known.

The rearrangement links TRBV20-1 to TRBJ2-3, with 7 bases fitting TRBD1. Sequencing was done on a sample of PBMCs. The sequence derives from a human donor in good health (CMV status not recorded). Some clones in this sample may be carry-over from other donors' samples. The CDR3 sequence: CSARDTGRDRPDTQYF. The CDR3 DNA is TGCAGTGCTAGAGATACCGGTCGGGACAGACCAGATACGCAGTATTTT.